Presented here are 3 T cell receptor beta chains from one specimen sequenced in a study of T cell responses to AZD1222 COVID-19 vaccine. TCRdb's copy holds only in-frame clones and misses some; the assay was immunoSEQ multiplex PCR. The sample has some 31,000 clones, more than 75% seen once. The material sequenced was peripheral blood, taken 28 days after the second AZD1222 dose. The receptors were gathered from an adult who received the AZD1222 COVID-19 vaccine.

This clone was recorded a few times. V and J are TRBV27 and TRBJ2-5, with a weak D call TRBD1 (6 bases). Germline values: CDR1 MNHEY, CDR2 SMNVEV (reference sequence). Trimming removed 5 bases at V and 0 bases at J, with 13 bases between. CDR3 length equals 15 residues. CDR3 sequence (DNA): TGTGCCAGCAGTGGCCGGACAGCGTACCAAGAGACCCAGTACTTC. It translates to CASSGRTAYQETQYF.

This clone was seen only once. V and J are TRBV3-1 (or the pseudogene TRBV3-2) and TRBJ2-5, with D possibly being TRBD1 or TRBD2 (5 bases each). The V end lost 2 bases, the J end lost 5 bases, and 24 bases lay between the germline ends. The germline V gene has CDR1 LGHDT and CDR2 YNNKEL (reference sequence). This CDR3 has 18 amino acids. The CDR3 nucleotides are TGTGCCAGCAGCCAAAAAAAGAGGGGTAAGCGACATGGTGAGACCCAGTACTTC. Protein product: CASSQKKRGKRHGETQYF.

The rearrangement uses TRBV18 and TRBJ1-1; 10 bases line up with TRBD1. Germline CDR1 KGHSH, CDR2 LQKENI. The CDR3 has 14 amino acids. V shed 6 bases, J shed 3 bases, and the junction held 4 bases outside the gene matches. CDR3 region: CASSPGTGDTEAFF. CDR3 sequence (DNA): TGTGCCAGCTCGCCCGGGACAGGGGACACTGAAGCTTTCTTT.